This T cell receptor (beta chain) was retrieved from a study of tumor and adjacent non-tumor tissue in lung cancer listed by TCRdb under 2018. Study-wide context: Patients with adenocarcinoma (about 12), squamous cell carcinoma (2) and small cell lung cancer (1) were included in the cohort. The roughly 15 enrolled patients, of whom around ten were men and 5 were women, were aged about 31 to 85 years and were diagnosed with TNM stage I to III disease. Sequencing generated a total of approximately 130,000,000 productive TCRbeta reads, averaging roughly 4.3 million reads per sample. The study compared bulk TCRbeta repertoires from lung tumor tissue and matched distant non-tumor lung tissue of some 14 lung cancer patients. Around 30 paired specimens, one tumor and one normal lung sample per patient, were profiled by TCRbeta CDR3 sequencing.

RNA was isolated from bulk unsorted tissue, and RNA quality was assessed with a NanoDrop ND-1000 and an Agilent 2100. All donors had newly diagnosed lung cancer, had not received prior chemotherapy, and were admitted for thoracic surgery in China between August and November 2014. The study excluded patients who had received radiotherapy or chemotherapy before or who had another cancer at the same time. Pieces of surgical tissue measuring about 1-2.1 cm3 were kept in RNAlater solution and held at -80 degrees C until needed. Results the study describes overall, beyond this receptor: Peripheral blood was not sequenced, so blood TCRbeta repertoires were not examined in the lung cancer patients of the study. Neither the sequencing platform nor unique molecular identifiers are mentioned in the methods. Tumor tissue showed significantly higher TCR diversity (inverse Simpson) than normal lung tissue, at around 460 vs 160 (P = 0.0075, Mann-Whitney U test). Only around 15 patients were included in the cohort, and the need for larger samples and more detailed clinical data was noted by the authors. A significantly larger cumulative share of the repertoire was made up by the top 100 clones in normal lung than in tumor tissue. Younger patients had significantly higher TCR diversity, and higher tumor TCR diversity was associated with shorter overall and disease-free survival.

V is cut by 7 bases and J by 9 bases, and the space between the germline ends is 16 bases. Its CDR3 holds 13 amino acids, cysteine through phenylalanine. The entry retains the CDR3 DNA only, 39 bases that are in frame from base 1. This clonotype is categorized as medium-sized (0.01 to 0.1%). Its specific antigen is unknown. The input lacks base qualities; no much larger clone sits a single base away. Library preparation employed multiplex PCR. This sample was sequenced with an Illumina HiSeq 2500. TCRbeta libraries were constructed through three rounds of nested PCR with primers (Table S4) according to protocols modified from ARM-PCR. Before sequencing, PCR products in the 200-500 bp range were cut out of the gel and cleaned up using the QIAquick gel extraction kit. Processing in the source paper ran as follows. Trimmomatic was used to clean the reads, FLASH was used to merge the reads into complete CDR3 sequences, and MiTCR was used to assign the reads to V(D)J germline segments. VDJtools was used to compute clonal diversity as the inverse Simpson's index. In-frame sequences lacking a premature stop codon were counted as productive reads. The public sequencing data were trimmed at Q25 with fastp and processed into clonotypes with MiXCR by TCRdb, which kept only in-frame beta chains. Each entry is one CDR3 protein sequence, shown with its most common DNA and genes. The V and J calls were not made by the authors but by TCRdb's processing. This sample lists over 110,000 distinct CDR3 sequences; around two thirds were detected once. The ten largest clones represent 15% to 20% of the sample.

The rearranged segments are TRBV12-3 or TRBV12-4 and TRBJ1-5, and possibly TRBD1, on 6 matching bases. Sequenced material: lung tumor tissue. The receptor's source is a man aged 55-75 years with small cell lung cancer. This receptor has the CDR3 CASTLTGEGPQHF. The DNA reads as follows: TGTGCCAGCACCTTGACAGGAGAGGGGCCCCAGCATTTT.